This T cell receptor (beta chain) was profiled in a study of human T cells and chemical hapten exposure. For the study at large: Per-sample variation in TCR yield stemmed mainly from small pooled library volume differences.

This clonotype was seen only a few times. The study used a library that attached unique molecular identifiers to individual cDNA molecules. One entry per CDR3 protein, called by TCRdb with MiXCR from the RACE reads. Of some 57,000 distinct CDR3 sequences listed, just under 10% were seen once; the top ten hold 1.5% to 2%. Time point meaning: patch test 2, 6 weeks after DPC sensitization. Treatment reported: therapeutic diphenylcyclopropenone sensitization with weekly scalp DPC. CDR3 length: 15 amino acids. Germline V gene sequence: CDR1 MDHEN, CDR2 SYDVKM. Trimming cost V 5 bases and J 2 bases, with 15 bases left between them.

The chain links TRBV28 to TRBJ1-2; D is perhaps TRBD1 (6 bases). The specimen comprised whole blood, sampled in connection with sensitization to the hapten diphenylcyclopropenone (DPC). The clonotype originates from a woman in her fifties or sixties with alopecia areata. Some clones in this sample may be carry-over from other donors' samples. This chain's CDR3 is CASSGIDRKNYGYTF. The CDR3 DNA is TGTGCCAGCAGTGGAATCGACAGGAAGAACTATGGCTACACCTTC.